This T cell receptor (beta chain) was identified during a study of T-cell memory formation after mild COVID-19. Across the study: For the most part, TCR clusters were specific to one donor. Study conclusions and caveats: There were some responding clones in pre-infection memory, which suggested that cross-reactive memory had joined. CD4+ bias marked clones expanding day 15 to 37, unlike balanced contracting clones. Clones which contracted sat mainly in CM and EM if CD4+, and in EMRA if CD8+.

V lost 0 bases and J lost 7, with 15 bases in between. The CDR3 runs to 15 residues. The V gene's germline CDR1 is MGHRA and CDR2 YSYEKL. A word on this clonotype: What it binds is unknown.

TCRdb independently ran MiXCR on the 5' RACE reads; one entry per CDR3 protein. The sample carries fewer than 700,000 distinct CDR3 sequences, roughly 17% recorded once. Sequencing input: PBMCs or a T cell subset sorted from them (not recorded which). V is TRBV4-1 and J is TRBJ2-5; D not resolved. The source of this sequence is an adult woman who had mild COVID-19 (a few samples of this study predate the infection). Cell type and time point are not known. The CDR3 sequence is CASSQESGSVGTQYF. Written as DNA, the CDR3 is TGCGCCAGCAGCCAAGAATCCGGGTCAGTCGGGACCCAGTACTTC.